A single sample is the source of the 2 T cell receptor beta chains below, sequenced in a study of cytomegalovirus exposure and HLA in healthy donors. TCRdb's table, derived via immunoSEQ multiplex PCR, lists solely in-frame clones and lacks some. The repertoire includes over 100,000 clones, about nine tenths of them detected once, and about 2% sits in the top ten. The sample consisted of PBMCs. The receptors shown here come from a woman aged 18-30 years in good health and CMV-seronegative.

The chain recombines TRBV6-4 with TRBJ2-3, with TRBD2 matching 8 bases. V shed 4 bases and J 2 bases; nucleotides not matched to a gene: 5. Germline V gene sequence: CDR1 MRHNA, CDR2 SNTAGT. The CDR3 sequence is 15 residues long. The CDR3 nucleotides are TGTGCCAGCAGTGGGGGTAGCGGGGCCACAGATACGCAGTATTTT. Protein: CASSGGSGATDTQYF.

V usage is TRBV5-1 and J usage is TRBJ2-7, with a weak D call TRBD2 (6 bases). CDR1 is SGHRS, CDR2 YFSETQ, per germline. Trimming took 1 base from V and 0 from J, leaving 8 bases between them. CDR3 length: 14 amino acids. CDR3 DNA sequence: TGCGCCAGCAGCTTGATGGGGGGCTCCTACGAGCAGTACTTC. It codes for CASSLMGGSYEQYF.